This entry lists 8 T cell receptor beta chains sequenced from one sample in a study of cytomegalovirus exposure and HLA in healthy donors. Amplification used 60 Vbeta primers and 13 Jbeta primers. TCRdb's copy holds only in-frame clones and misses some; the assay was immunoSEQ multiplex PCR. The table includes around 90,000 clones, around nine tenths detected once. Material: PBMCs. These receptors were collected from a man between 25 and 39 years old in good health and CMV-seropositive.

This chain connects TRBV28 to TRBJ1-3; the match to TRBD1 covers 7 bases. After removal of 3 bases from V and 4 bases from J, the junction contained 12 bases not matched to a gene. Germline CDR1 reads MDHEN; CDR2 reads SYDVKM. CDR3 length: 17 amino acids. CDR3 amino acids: CASSFTITGTAGNTIYF. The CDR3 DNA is TGTGCCAGCAGTTTTACCATAACCGGGACAGCCGGAAACACCATATATTTT.

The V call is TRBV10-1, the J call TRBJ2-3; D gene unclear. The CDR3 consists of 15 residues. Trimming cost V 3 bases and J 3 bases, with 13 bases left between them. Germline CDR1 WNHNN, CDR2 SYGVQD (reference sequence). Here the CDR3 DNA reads TGCGCCAGCAGTGAAACCCGGGTATCGACAGATACGCAGTATTTT. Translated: CASSETRVSTDTQYF.

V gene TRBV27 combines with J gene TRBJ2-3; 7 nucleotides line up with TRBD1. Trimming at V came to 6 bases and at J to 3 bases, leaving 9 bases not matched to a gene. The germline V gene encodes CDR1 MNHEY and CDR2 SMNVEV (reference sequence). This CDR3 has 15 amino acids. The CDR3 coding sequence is TGTGCCAGCAGACCTTTCCGGGACAGTACAGATACGCAGTATTTT. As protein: CASRPFRDSTDTQYF.

The CDR3 nucleotides read TGTGCCAGCAGCTTAGCCTCCGGGTACCAAGAGACCCAGTACTTC. Translating it yields CASSLASGYQETQYF. The chain joins TRBV7-2 to TRBJ2-5; D remains unclear. The V end was cut by 0 bases, the J end by 0 bases, with 8 bases between. From germline, CDR1 is SGHTA and CDR2 FQGNSA. This CDR3 spans 15 amino acids.

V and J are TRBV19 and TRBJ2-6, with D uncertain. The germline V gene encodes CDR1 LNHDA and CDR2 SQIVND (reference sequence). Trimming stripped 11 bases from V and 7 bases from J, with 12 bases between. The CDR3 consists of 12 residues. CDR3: CASRVGANVLTF. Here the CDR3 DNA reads TGTGCCTCTCGGGTTGGCGCCAACGTCCTGACTTTC.

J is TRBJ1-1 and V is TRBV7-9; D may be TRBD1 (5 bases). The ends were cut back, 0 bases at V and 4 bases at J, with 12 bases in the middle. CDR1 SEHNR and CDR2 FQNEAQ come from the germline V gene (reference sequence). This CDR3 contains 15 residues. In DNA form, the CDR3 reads TGTGCCAGCAGCTTAGCGGGGGGTGGGGGCACTGAAGCTTTCTTT. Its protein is CASSLAGGGGTEAFF.

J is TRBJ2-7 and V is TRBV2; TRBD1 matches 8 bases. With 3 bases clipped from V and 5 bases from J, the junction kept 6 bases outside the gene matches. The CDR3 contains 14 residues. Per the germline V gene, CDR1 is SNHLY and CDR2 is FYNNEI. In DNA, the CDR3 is TGTGCCAGCAGTGACCGACAGGGGAGCGACGAGCAGTACTTC. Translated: CASSDRQGSDEQYF.

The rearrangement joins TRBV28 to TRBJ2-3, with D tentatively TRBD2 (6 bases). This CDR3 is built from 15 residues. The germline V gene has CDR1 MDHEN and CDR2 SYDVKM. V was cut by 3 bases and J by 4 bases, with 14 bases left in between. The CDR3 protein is CASSLPLPGADTQYF. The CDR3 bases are TGTGCCAGCAGTTTGCCCTTGCCGGGAGCAGATACGCAGTATTTT.